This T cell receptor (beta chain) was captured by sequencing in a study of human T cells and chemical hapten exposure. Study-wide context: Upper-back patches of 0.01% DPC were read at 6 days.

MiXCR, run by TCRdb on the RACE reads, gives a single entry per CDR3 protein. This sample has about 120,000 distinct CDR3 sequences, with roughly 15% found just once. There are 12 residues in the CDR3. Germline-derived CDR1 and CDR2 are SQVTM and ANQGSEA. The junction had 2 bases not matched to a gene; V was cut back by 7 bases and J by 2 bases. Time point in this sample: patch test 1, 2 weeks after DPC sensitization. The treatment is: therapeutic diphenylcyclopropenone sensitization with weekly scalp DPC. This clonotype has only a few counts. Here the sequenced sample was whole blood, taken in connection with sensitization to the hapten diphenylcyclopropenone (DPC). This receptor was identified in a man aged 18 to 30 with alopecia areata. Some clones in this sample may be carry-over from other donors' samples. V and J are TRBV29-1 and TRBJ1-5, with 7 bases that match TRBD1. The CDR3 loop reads CSAGTGNQPQHF. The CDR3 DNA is TGCAGCGCCGGGACAGGCAATCAGCCCCAGCATTTT.